The 27 T cell receptor beta chains presented below share a single source sample, sequenced in a study of blood T cell repertoires in COVID-19 (dated by TCRdb to about 2020). Libraries were constructed by the immunoSEQ multiplex PCR assay. TCRdb limited this immuneACCESS table to in-frame rearrangements with V and J called. A share of clones is missing; checked studies link under half to unresolved V genes, and the rest is unexplained. For this sample the table gives roughly 140,000 clones, of which roughly 82% were detected only once. The ten largest clonotypes hold 9.5% to 13% of the sample. The sample consisted of peripheral blood. The receptor source for this set is a man aged 55 to 70 with active or convalescent COVID-19.

The chain recombines TRBV7-2 with TRBJ1-2; TRBD1 is a possible D gene (5 bases). This CDR3 contains 15 residues. Trimming left V 2 bases short and J 2 bases short, with 12 bases between. CDR1 is SGHTA, CDR2 FQGNSA, per germline. This CDR3 reads CASSLQGYKNYGYTF. The CDR3 bases are TGTGCCAGCAGCTTACAGGGATATAAAAACTATGGCTACACCTTC.

Only one count was recorded for this clone. The chain links TRBV5-4 to TRBJ2-3; 11 nucleotides match TRBD2. Germline values: CDR1 SGHNT, CDR2 YYREEE (reference sequence). Trimming at V came to 4 bases and at J to 2 bases, leaving 12 bases not matched to a gene. This CDR3 spans 18 amino acids. As DNA, the CDR3 is TGTGCCAGCAGCGGAACATCCGGGACTAGCGGAATCACAGATACGCAGTATTTT. Protein product: CASSGTSGTSGITDTQYF.

The chain joins TRBV4-3 to TRBJ2-4; 12 bases are shared with TRBD2. Germline V gives CDR1 LGHNA, CDR2 YSLEER. This CDR3 is built from 19 residues. The V gene end was trimmed by 0 bases and the J gene end by 3 bases; junction bases not matched to a gene: 9. The DNA of the CDR3 is TGCGCCAGCAGCCAAGATGGCCTAGCGGGAGGGTCGGTCAAAAACATTCAGTACTTC. Translated: CASSQDGLAGGSVKNIQYF.

The rearrangement uses TRBV2 and TRBJ1-1; D might be TRBD1 (5 bases). CDR3 length equals 16 residues. In germline, CDR1 is SNHLY, CDR2 FYNNEI. Trimming cost V 4 bases and J 1 base, with 16 bases left between them. The CDR3 DNA follows: TGTGCCAGCAGTGTGGGCAGGGCCGTTGGGAACACTGAAGCTTTCTTT. It specifies CASSVGRAVGNTEAFF.

This chain joins TRBV25-1 and TRBJ2-3, with D maybe TRBD2 (5 bases). Germline CDR1 and CDR2: MGHDK and SYGVNS. There are 14 residues in the CDR3. V lost 8 bases and J lost 3, with 15 bases in between. The CDR3: CASSFAGQTDTQYF. The DNA for the CDR3 is TGTGCCAGCTCCTTTGCGGGCCAGACAGATACGCAGTATTTT.

The chain is built from TRBV28 and TRBJ1-6; D gene ambiguous. Germline V CDR1 and CDR2: MDHEN, SYDVKM. With 8 bases removed from V and 6 bases from J, the gap between germline ends came to 14 bases. The CDR3 extends over 14 amino acids. The CDR3 DNA is TGTGCCAGCTCCATTTTGGCGGGTAATTCACCCCTCCACTTT. This codes for CASSILAGNSPLHF. The variable domain in full, with the rest retrieved from reference TRBV28 and TRBJ1-6, is DVKVTQSSRYLVKRTGEKVFLECVQDMDHENMFWYRQDPGLGLRLIYFSYDVKMKEKGDIPEGYSVSREKKERFSLILESASTNQTSMYLCASSILAGNSPLHFGNGTRLTVT.

The chain combines TRBV6-5 with TRBJ2-3, with D unclear. Germline assignment: CDR1 MNHEY and CDR2 SVGAGI. This CDR3 is 16 amino acids long. Trimming took 3 bases from V and 5 from J, leaving 18 bases between them. The DNA for the CDR3 is TGTGCCAGCAGTTATTTACCTATTACCCCCGGAGATACGCAGTATTTT. Translating it yields CASSYLPITPGDTQYF.

This clone was counted a single time. The CDR3: CASSHQGSRPGELFF. CDR3 nucleotides: TGTGCCAGCAGTCACCAAGGGAGCAGGCCCGGGGAGCTGTTTTTT. V is TRBV27 and J is TRBJ2-2; TRBD2 is a possible D gene (5 bases). The CDR3 sequence is 15 residues long. V was shortened by 5 bases and J by 6 bases, with 16 bases between the two germline ends. CDR1 is MNHEY, CDR2 SMNVEV, per germline (reference sequence).

The chain employs TRBV7-8 and TRBJ1-2, with D possibly TRBD1 on 6 matching bases. Germline V gene data show CDR1 as SGHVS and CDR2 as FQNEAQ. Deletions cut 3 bases from V and 4 bases from J, with 15 bases between. This CDR3 has 15 residues. CDR3: CASSLGLGGLYGYTF. CDR3 DNA sequence: TGTGCCAGCAGCTTGGGCCTGGGGGGGCTCTATGGCTACACCTTC. Complete variable domain (other parts from reference TRBV7-8 and TRBJ1-2): GAGVSQSPRYKVAKRGQDVALRCDPISGHVSLFWYQQALGQGPEFLTYFQNEAQLDKSGLPSDRFFAERPEGSVSTLKIQRTQQEDSAVYLCASSLGLGGLYGYTFGSGTRLTVV.

This sequence joins TRBV6-5 and TRBJ1-1; tentative D call: TRBD1 (5 bases). This CDR3 comprises 11 residues. Germline V gene data show CDR1 as MNHEY and CDR2 as SVGAGI. V was pared by 2 bases and J by 8 bases, with 6 bases between. The CDR3 DNA is TGTGCCAGCAGTTACGGGGGGGAAGCTTTCTTT. This gives the protein CASSYGGEAFF.

The chain uses TRBV24-1 and TRBJ2-1, with TRBD1 identical over 7 bases. The CDR3 runs to 15 residues. The V gene end was trimmed by 10 bases and the J gene end by 2 bases; junction bases not matched to a gene: 10. In germline, CDR1 is KGHDR, CDR2 SFDVKD. The CDR3 bases are TGTGCCACTGGACCGAAGGGGGCTACCTACAATGAGCAGTTCTTC. This sequence encodes CATGPKGATYNEQFF.

The gene calls are TRBV5-1 and TRBJ2-2; 12 bases are a match to TRBD2. Germline V gene lookup returns CDR1 SGHRS and CDR2 YFSETQ. After removal of 3 bases from V and 7 bases from J, the junction contained 4 bases not matched to a gene. This CDR3 is built from 15 residues. The CDR3 spells CASSSSGGASGELFF. CDR3 coding DNA: TGCGCCAGCAGCTCTAGCGGGGGGGCGAGCGGGGAGCTGTTTTTT.

The chain links TRBV7-9 to TRBJ2-5, with D perhaps matching TRBD2 (6 bases). The CDR3 has 15 residues. CDR1 is SEHNR, CDR2 FQNEAQ, per germline (reference sequence). With 2 bases removed from V and 2 bases from J, the gap between germline ends came to 12 bases. CDR3 DNA sequence: TGTGCCAGCAGCTTATGGCGGGGAGAACAAGAGACCCAGTACTTC. It translates to CASSLWRGEQETQYF.

The chain combines TRBV6-2 or TRBV6-3 with TRBJ1-2; D is unresolved. The CDR3 consists of 13 residues. CDR1 and CDR2 (germline): MNHEY, SVGEGT. V was cut by 2 bases and J by 3 bases, with 7 bases left in between. CDR3 sequence: CASSYERDYGYTF. The CDR3 region has the DNA TGTGCCAGCAGTTACGAGCGTGACTATGGCTACACCTTC.

This chain links TRBV7-9 with TRBJ1-2; no definite D call. CDR1 is SEHNR and CDR2 is FQNEAQ in the germline V gene (reference sequence). The CDR3 length is 16 residues. With 3 bases removed from V and 1 base from J, the gap between germline ends came to 15 bases. The CDR3 protein is CASSFLFQINNYGYTF. CDR3 DNA: TGTGCCAGCAGCTTCCTTTTCCAGATAAATAACTATGGCTACACCTTC.

The chain links TRBV7-8 to TRBJ1-3, with a weak D call TRBD1 (5 bases). The CDR3 covers 14 residues. Germline CDR1 and CDR2: SGHVS and FQNEAQ. The ends were cut back, 4 bases at V and 0 bases at J, with 7 bases in the middle. In nucleotides, the CDR3 is TGTGCCAGCAGCTGGACAACCTCTGGAAACACCATATATTTT. Its translation: CASSWTTSGNTIYF.

The chain carries TRBV25-1 and TRBJ2-1, with 8 bases identical to TRBD2. The CDR3 length is 15 residues. The J segment lost 4 bases and the V segment lost 3 bases, leaving 5 bases of the junction unmatched. Germline assignment: CDR1 MGHDK and CDR2 SYGVNS. The CDR3 coding sequence is TGTGCCAGCAGTGACGTAGCGGGAAGGTACAATGAGCAGTTCTTC. It encodes CASSDVAGRYNEQFF.

V is TRBV7-2 and J is TRBJ2-5, with 8 bases that match TRBD2. This CDR3 region has 13 residues. The J segment lost 13 bases and the V segment lost 1 base, leaving 8 bases of the junction unmatched. Germline V gives CDR1 SGHTA, CDR2 FQGNSA. The DNA of the CDR3 is TGTGCCAGCAGCTTAGAGAGCGGGGGCCTTCTGTACTTC. Protein: CASSLESGGLLYF.

The CDR3 sequence: CASSHTGYNQPQHF. CDR3 bases: TGTGCCAGCAGCCATACAGGATACAATCAGCCCCAGCATTTT. The chain couples TRBV7-9 to TRBJ1-5; D perhaps matches TRBD1 (5 bases). This CDR3 has 14 residues. Trimming shortened V by 5 bases and J by 3 bases, and 11 bases separated the two germline ends. Germline V lookup: CDR1 SEHNR, CDR2 FQNEAQ (reference sequence). Filled out from reference TRBV7-9 and TRBJ1-5, the complete variable domain reads DTGVSQNPRHKITKRGQNVTFRCDPISEHNRLYWYRQTLGQGPEFLTYFQNEAQLEKSRLLSDRFSAERPKGSFSTLEIQRTEQGDSAMYLCASSHTGYNQPQHFGDGTRLSIL.

V is TRBV11-2 and J is TRBJ1-2; D may be TRBD1 (6 bases). The CDR3 has 15 amino acids. The germline gives CDR1 SGHAT, CDR2 FQNNGV. Trimming shortened V by 7 bases and J by 8 bases, and 23 bases separated the two germline ends. In nucleotides, the CDR3 is TGTGCCAGCACCCTAGCCGCGGGGGCAATAGGCGGCTACACCTTC. Translated: CASTLAAGAIGGYTF.

This chain links TRBV10-1 with TRBJ1-1, with D uncertain. The CDR3 extends over 9 amino acids. Germline V gene lookup returns CDR1 WNHNN and CDR2 SYGVQD (reference sequence). Trimming removed 11 bases from V and 7 bases from J, with 8 bases in between. The CDR3 region is CAFLNEAFF. DNA for the CDR3: TGCGCCTTCCTTAATGAAGCTTTCTTT.

This clone has a single count. This chain uses TRBV29-1 with TRBJ1-1, with D unclear. The CDR3 extends over 11 amino acids. Germline-derived CDR1 and CDR2 are SQVTM and ANQGSEA. Trimming stripped 3 bases from V and 1 base from J, with 3 bases between. This CDR3 is CSVDKNTEAFF. The CDR3 DNA reads TGCAGCGTTGACAAGAACACTGAAGCTTTCTTT.

This chain connects TRBV14 to TRBJ2-1; TRBD2 is a possible D gene (6 bases). The V and J ends lost 7 bases and 10 bases respectively, with 23 bases between them. This CDR3 spans 15 amino acids. Germline V gene lookup returns CDR1 SGHDN and CDR2 FVKESK. CDR3 amino acids: CASKSVVTGEQEQFF. The CDR3, as DNA: TGTGCCAGCAAGTCGGTAGTTACGGGGGAGCAGGAGCAGTTCTTC.

This chain links TRBV11-2 with TRBJ2-5; 7 nucleotides match TRBD1. V trimming: 1 base; J trimming: 4 bases; junction bases outside the gene matches: 9. The germline gives CDR1 SGHAT, CDR2 FQNNGV. The CDR3 is 16 amino acids. The CDR3 is CASSLGETGKRETQYF. CDR3 nucleotides: TGTGCCAGCAGCTTAGGGGAGACAGGGAAGCGAGAGACCCAGTACTTC.

The rearrangement links TRBV5-1 to TRBJ1-2; TRBD1 is a possible D gene (6 bases). CDR1 SGHRS and CDR2 YFSETQ come from the germline V gene. The CDR3 sequence is 15 residues long. With 1 base removed from V and 7 bases from J, the gap between germline ends came to 17 bases. CDR3 in DNA: TGCGCCAGCAGCTTGCCGGTAAAGGGGGTCGCTGGCTACACCTTC. Amino acid sequence: CASSLPVKGVAGYTF.

V is TRBV6-2 or TRBV6-3 and J is TRBJ2-5, with 8 bases fitting TRBD2. With V trimmed by 4 bases and J by 5 bases, 3 bases remained unmatched. The CDR3 sequence is 13 residues long. In germline, CDR1 is MNHEY, CDR2 SVGEGT. Here the CDR3 DNA reads TGTGCCAGCAGTTCGGGGGGGTGGGAGACCCAGTACTTC. This gives the protein CASSSGGWETQYF.

The chain joins TRBV10-1 to TRBJ2-1; 8 bases are a match to TRBD1. Germline V gene sequence: CDR1 WNHNN, CDR2 SYGVQD (reference sequence). V was clipped by 8 bases and J by 3 bases; unmatched bases: 6. This CDR3 is 14 amino acids long. CDR3 sequence: CASAGTGVYNEQFF. The CDR3 DNA sequence: TGCGCCAGCGCCGGGACAGGAGTCTACAATGAGCAGTTCTTC.